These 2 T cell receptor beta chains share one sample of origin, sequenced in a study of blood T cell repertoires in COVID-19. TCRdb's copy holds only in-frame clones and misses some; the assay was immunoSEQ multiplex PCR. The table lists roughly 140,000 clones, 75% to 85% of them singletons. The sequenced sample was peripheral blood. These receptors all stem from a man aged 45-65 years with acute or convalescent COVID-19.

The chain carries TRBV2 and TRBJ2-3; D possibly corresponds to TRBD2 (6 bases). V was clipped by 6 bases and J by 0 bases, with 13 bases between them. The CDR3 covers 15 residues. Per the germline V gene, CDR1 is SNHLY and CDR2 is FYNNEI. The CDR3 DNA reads TGTGCCAGCAGGTTGGGCCGGGAGAGCACAGATACGCAGTATTTT. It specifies CASRLGRESTDTQYF.

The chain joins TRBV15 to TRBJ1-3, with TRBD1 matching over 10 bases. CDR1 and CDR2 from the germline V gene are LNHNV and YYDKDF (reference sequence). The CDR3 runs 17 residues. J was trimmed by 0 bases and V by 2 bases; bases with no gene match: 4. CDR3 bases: TGTGCCACCAGCAGAAGGACAGGGGGTTACTCTGGAAACACCATATATTTT. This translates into CATSRRTGGYSGNTIYF.